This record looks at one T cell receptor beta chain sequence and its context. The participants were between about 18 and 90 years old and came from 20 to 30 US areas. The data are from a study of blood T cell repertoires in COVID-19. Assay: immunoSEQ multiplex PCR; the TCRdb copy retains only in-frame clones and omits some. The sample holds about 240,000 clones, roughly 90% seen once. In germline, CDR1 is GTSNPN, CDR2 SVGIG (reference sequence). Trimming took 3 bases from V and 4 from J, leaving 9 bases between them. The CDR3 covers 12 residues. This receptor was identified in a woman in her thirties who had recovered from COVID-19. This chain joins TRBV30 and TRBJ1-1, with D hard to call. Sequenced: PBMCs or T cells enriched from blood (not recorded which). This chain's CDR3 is CAWSLSGTEAFF. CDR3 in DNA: TGTGCCTGGAGCCTAAGCGGCACTGAAGCTTTCTTT.